This T cell receptor beta chain was obtained from a study of cytomegalovirus exposure and HLA in healthy donors. Whole-study results and caveats: The availability of immune exposure information extended only to CMV serostatus.

The CDR3 contains 17 residues. J lost 0 bases, V lost 4 bases, and 7 bases had no gene match. Germline lookup yields CDR1 SNHLY and CDR2 FYNNEI. The PCR used 60 Vbeta and 13 Jbeta primers. The protocol was immunoSEQ multiplex PCR, while the TCRdb copy is restricted to in-frame clones and leaves out a portion. Its table lists 200,000 to 250,000 clones. A word on this clone: Its target is unknown.

The chain joins TRBV2 to TRBJ2-2; 8 nucleotides agree with TRBD1. The sample consisted of PBMCs. The sequence was obtained from a girl aged 2 to 10 in good health and CMV-seropositive. In DNA form, the CDR3 reads TGTGCCAGCAGTGTGGACAGGGTCATCGCGAACACCGGGGAGCTGTTTTTT. It encodes CASSVDRVIANTGELFF.